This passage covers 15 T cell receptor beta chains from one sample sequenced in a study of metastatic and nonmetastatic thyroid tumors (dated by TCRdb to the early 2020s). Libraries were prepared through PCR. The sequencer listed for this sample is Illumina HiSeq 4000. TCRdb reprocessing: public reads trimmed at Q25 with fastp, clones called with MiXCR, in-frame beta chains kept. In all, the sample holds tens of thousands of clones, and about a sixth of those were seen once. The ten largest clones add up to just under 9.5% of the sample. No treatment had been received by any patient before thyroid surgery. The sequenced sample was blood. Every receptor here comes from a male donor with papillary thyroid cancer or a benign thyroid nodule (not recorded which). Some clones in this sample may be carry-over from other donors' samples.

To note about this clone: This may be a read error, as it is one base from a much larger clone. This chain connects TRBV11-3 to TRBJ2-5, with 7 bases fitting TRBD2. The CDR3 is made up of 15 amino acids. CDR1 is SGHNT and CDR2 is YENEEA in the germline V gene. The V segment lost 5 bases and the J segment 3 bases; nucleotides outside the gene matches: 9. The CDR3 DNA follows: TGTGCCAGCAGCCCAGGCCATGGGAGGGAAGAGACCCAGTACTTC. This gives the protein CASSPGHGREETQYF.

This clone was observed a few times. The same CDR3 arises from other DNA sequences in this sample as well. The CDR3: CSASGILAGVETQYF. CDR3 in DNA: TGCAGTGCTAGCGGTATTCTAGCGGGGGTGGAGACCCAGTACTTC. The chain combines TRBV20-1 with TRBJ2-5; the match to TRBD2 covers 10 bases. The CDR3 is 15 residues long. Looked up from germline, CDR1 is DFQATT and CDR2 is SNEGSKA (reference sequence). Trimming took 3 bases from V and 5 from J; bases not matched to a gene: 9.

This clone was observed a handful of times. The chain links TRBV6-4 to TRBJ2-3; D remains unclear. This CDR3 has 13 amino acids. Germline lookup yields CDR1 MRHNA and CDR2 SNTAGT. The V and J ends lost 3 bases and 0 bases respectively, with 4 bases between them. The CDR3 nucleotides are TGTGCCAGCAGTGAGTTGAGCACAGATACGCAGTATTTT. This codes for CASSELSTDTQYF.

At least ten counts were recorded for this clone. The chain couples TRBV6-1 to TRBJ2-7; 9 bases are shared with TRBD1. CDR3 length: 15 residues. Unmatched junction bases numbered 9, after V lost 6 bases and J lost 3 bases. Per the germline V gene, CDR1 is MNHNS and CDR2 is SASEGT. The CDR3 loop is CASSPETGGGYEQYV. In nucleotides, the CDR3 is TGTGCCAGCAGCCCCGAGACAGGGGGGGGCTACGAGCAGTACGTC.

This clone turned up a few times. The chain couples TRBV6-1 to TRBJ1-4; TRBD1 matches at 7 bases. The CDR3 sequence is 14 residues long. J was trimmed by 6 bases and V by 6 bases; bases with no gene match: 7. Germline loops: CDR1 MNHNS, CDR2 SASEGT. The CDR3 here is CASSSGTAHEKLFF. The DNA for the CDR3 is TGTGCCAGCAGCTCCGGGACAGCCCATGAAAAACTGTTTTTT.

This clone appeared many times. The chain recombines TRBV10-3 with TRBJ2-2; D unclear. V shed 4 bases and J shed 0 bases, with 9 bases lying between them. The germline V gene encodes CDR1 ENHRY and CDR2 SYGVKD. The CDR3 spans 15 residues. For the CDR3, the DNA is TGTGCCATCAGTGGTCGCCAGGCGAACACCGGGGAGCTGTTTTTT. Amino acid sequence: CAISGRQANTGELFF.

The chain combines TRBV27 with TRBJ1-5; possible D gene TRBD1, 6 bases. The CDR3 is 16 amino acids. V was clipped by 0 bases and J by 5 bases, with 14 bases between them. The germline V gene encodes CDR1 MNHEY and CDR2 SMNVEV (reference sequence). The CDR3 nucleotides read TGTGCCAGCAGTTTATCCGGGGGGGGGGCCCATCAGCCCCAGCATTTT. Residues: CASSLSGGGAHQPQHF.

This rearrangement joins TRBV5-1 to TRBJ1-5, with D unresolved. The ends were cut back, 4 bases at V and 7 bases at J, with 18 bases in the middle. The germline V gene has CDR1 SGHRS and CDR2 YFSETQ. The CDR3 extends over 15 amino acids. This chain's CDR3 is CASSPYPVIEQPQHF. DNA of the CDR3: TGCGCCAGCAGCCCCTACCCGGTGATCGAACAGCCCCAGCATTTT.

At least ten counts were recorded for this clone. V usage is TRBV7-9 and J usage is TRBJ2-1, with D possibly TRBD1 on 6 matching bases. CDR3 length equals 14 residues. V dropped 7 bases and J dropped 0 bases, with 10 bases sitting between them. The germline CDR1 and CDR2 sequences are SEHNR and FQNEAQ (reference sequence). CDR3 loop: CASNGDNSYNEQFF. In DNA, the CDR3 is TGTGCCAGCAACGGGGACAACTCCTACAATGAGCAGTTCTTC.

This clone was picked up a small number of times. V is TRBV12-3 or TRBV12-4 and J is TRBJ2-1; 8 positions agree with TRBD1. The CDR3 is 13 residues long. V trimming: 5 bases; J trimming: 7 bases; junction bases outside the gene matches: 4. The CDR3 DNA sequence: TGTGCCAGCAGTCTGACAGGGGAAAATGAGCAGTTCTTC. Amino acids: CASSLTGENEQFF.

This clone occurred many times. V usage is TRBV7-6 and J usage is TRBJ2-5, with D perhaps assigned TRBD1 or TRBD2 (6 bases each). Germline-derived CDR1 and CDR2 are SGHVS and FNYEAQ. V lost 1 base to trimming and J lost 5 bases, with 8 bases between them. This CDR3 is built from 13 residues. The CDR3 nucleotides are TGTGCCAGCAGCTTAGGAGGGGGGGAGACCCAGTACTTC. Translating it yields CASSLGGGETQYF.

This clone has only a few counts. DNA of the CDR3: TGTGCCAGTAGTGTCTCCTCTGTGGCTGAAGCTTTCTTT. Translating gives CASSVSSVAEAFF. The chain uses TRBV19 and TRBJ1-1; D gene uncertain. This CDR3 has 13 residues. V was shortened by 5 bases and J by 6 bases, with 13 bases between the two germline ends. Per germline, CDR1 LNHDA and CDR2 SQIVND (reference sequence).

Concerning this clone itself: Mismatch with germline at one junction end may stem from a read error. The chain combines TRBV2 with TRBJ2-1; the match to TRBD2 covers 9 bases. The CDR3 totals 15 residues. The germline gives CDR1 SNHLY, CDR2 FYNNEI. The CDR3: CASSLAGGAYNDQLF. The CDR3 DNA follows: TGTGCCAGCAGTCTCGCGGGGGGGGCCTACAATGATCAGCTCTTC. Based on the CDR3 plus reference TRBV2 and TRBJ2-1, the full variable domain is EPEVTQTPSHQVTQMGQEVILRCVPISNHLYFYWYRQILGQKVEFLVSFYNNEISEKSEIFDDQFSVERPDGSNFTLKIRSTKLEDSAMYFCASSLAGGAYNDQLFGPGTRLTVL.

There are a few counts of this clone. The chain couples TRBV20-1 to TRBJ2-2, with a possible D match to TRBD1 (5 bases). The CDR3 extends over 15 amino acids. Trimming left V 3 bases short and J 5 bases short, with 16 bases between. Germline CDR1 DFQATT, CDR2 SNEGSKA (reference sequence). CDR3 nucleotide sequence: TGCAGTGCTAGCCGCAGCGACAGTGGGACCGGGGAGCTGTTTTTT. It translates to CSASRSDSGTGELFF.

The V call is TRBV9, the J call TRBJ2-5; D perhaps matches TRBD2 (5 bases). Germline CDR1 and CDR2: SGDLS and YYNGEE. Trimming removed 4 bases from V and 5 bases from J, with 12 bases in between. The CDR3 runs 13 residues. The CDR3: CASSWEPGETQYF. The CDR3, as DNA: TGTGCCAGCAGCTGGGAGCCAGGTGAGACCCAGTACTTC.